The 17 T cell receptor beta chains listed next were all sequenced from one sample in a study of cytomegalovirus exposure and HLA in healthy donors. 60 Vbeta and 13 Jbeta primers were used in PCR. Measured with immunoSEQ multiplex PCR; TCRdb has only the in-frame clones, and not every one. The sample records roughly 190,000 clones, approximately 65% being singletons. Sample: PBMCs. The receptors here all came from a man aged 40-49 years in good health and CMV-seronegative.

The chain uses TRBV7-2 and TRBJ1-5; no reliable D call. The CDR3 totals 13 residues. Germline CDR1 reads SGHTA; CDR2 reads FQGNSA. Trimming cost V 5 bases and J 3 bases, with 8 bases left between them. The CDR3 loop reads CASSESTNQPQHF. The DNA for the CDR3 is TGTGCCAGCAGCGAGAGCACCAATCAGCCCCAGCATTTT.

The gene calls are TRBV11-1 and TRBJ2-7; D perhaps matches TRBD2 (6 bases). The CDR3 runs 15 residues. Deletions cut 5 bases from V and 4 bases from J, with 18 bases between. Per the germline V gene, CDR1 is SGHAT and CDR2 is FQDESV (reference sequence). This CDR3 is CASSPTSGGGYEQYF. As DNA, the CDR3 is TGTGCCAGCAGCCCTACTTCGGGCGGAGGGTACGAGCAGTACTTC.

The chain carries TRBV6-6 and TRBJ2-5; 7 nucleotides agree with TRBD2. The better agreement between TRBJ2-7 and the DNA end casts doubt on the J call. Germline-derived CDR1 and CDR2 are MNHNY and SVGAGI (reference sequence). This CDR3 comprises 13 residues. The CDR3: CASSYGGIYEQYF. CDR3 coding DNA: TGTGCCAGCAGCTACGGGGGGATCTACGAGCAGTACTTC.

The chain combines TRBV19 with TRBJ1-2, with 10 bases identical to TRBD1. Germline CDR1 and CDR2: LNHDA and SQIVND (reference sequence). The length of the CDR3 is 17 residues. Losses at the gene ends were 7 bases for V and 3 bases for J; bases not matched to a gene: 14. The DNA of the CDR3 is TGTGCCAGTACCCATGACCCCCGGACAGGGGGTTACTATGGCTACACCTTC. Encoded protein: CASTHDPRTGGYYGYTF.

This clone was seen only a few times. Here the CDR3 reads CASSPTTGGSEQYF. CDR3 DNA: TGCGCCAGCAGCCCGACGACTGGGGGGAGCGAGCAGTACTTC. This chain links TRBV5-1 with TRBJ2-7, with D maybe TRBD2 (6 bases). V lost 4 bases to trimming and J lost 6 bases, with 17 bases between them. The CDR3 runs to 14 residues. Germline loops: CDR1 SGHRS, CDR2 YFSETQ.

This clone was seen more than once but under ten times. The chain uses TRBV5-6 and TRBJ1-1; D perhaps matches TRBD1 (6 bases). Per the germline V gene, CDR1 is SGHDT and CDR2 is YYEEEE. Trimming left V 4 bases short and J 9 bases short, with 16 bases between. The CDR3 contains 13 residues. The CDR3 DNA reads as TGTGCCAGCAGCCCGGACAGCACAACGAAAGCTTTCTTT. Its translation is CASSPDSTTKAFF.

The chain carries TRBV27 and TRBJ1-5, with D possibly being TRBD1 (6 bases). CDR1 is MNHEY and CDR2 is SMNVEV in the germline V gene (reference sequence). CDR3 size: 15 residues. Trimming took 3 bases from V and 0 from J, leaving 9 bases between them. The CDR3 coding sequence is TGTGCCAGCAGTTTCACAGGGTATAGCAATCAGCCCCAGCATTTT. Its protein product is CASSFTGYSNQPQHF.

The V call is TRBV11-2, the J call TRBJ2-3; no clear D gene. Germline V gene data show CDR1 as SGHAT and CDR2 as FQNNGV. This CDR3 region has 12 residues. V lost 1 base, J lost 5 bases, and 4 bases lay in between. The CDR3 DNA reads TGTGCCAGCAGCTTAGCAGGAGATACGCAGTATTTT. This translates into CASSLAGDTQYF.

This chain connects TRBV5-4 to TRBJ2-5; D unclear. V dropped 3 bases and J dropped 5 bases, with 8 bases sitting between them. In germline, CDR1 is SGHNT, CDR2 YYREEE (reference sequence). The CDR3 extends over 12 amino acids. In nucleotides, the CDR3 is TGTGCCAGCAGCTCGGGTAAGGAGACCCAGTACTTC. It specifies CASSSGKETQYF.

CDR3 in DNA: TGTGCCAGCAGCTTGCTTCAACAGGGGGCAAAAGAAAAACTGTTTTTT. Translating gives CASSLLQQGAKEKLFF. This sequence joins TRBV5-6 and TRBJ1-4; 9 bases match TRBD1. Trimming removed 1 base from V and 8 bases from J; junction bases left unmatched: 9. This CDR3 region has 16 residues. Per germline, CDR1 SGHDT and CDR2 YYEEEE.

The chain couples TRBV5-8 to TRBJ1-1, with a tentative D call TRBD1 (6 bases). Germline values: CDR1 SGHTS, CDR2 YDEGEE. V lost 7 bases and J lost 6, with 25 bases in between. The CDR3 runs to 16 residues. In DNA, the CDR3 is TGTGCCAGCGCCTCAGGGAGGGGGTTGGTTTCGGCTGAAGCTTTCTTT. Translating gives CASASGRGLVSAEAFF. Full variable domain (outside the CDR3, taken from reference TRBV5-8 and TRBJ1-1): EAGVTQSPTHLIKTRGQQATLRCSPISGHTSVYWYQQALGLGLQFLLWYDEGEERNRGNFPPRFSGRQFPNYSSELNVNALELEDSALYLCASASGRGLVSAEAFFGQGTRLTVV.

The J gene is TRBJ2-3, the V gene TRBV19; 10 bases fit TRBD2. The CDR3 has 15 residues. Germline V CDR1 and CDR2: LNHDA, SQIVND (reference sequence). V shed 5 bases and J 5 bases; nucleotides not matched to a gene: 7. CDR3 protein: CASSRLAGDQDTQYF. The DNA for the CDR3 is TGTGCCAGTAGTCGCCTAGCGGGAGATCAAGATACGCAGTATTTT.

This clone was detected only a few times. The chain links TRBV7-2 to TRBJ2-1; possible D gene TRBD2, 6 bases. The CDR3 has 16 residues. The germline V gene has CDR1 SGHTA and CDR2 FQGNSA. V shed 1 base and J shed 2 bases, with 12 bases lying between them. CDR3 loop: CASSLVAGNAYNEQFF. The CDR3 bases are TGTGCCAGCAGCTTAGTTGCGGGAAACGCCTACAATGAGCAGTTCTTC.

The DNA for the CDR3 is TGCAGCGTTGAAGAGGGGCCCGAGCAGTACTTC. This sequence encodes CSVEEGPEQYF. The chain recombines TRBV29-1 with TRBJ2-7, with D perhaps matching TRBD1 (5 bases). CDR1 is SQVTM and CDR2 is ANQGSEA in the germline V gene. The CDR3 has 11 residues. Trimming removed 0 bases from V and 6 bases from J, with 6 bases in between.

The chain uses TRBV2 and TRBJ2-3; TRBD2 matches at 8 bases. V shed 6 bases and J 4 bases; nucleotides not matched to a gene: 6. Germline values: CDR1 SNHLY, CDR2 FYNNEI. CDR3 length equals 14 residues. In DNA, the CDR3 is TGTGCCAGCAGGCCGGGACTAGGCCCAGATACGCAGTATTTT. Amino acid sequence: CASRPGLGPDTQYF.

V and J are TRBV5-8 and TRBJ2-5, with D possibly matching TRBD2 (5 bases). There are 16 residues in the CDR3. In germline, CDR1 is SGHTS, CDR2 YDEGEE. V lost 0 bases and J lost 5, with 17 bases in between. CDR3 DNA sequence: TGTGCCAGCAGCTTGGATCGCAGAACTACGGGGGAGACCCAGTACTTC. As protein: CASSLDRRTTGETQYF.

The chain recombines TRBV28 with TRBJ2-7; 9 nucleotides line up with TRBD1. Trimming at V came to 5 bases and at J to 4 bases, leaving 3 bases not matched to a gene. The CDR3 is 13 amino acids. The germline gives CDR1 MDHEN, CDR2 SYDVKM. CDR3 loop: CASSRTGVYEQYF. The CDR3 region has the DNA TGTGCCAGCAGTCGGACAGGGGTTTACGAGCAGTACTTC.